This is a list of T cell receptor beta chains from one sample in a study of cytomegalovirus exposure and HLA in healthy donors. The assay was immunoSEQ multiplex PCR, and TCRdb's table has in-frame clones only and misses some. The sample holds around 60,000 clones, 90% to 95% seen once. The sequenced sample consisted of PBMCs. The receptors here all came from a woman younger than 35 in good health and CMV-seronegative. The CDR3 runs from the conserved cysteine through the conserved F or W. The D gene is left open where the match is weak. Some rows mark clone size as missing; the rest say once, few, many or name a class of expanded clone.

v_call: TRBV29-1
d_call: TRBD1
j_call: TRBJ1-1
clone_size: .
cdr3_aa: CSVPGRTGGSDTEAFF
cdr3_nt: TGCAGCGTCCCGGGTAGGACAGGGGGAAGTGACACTGAAGCTTTCTTT

v_call: TRBV7-2
d_call: TRBD1
j_call: TRBJ1-5
clone_size: .
cdr3_aa: CASSLGTGRHQPQHF
cdr3_nt: TGTGCCAGCAGCTTAGGGACAGGGAGGCATCAGCCCCAGCATTTT

v_call: TRBV30
d_call: .
j_call: TRBJ1-3
clone_size: .
cdr3_aa: CARESGNTIYF
cdr3_nt: TGTGCCCGGGAGTCCGGAAACACCATATATTTT

v_call: TRBV4-2
d_call: TRBD2
j_call: TRBJ2-1
clone_size: .
cdr3_aa: CASSQDSGGANEQFF
cdr3_nt: TGTGCCAGCAGCCAAGATAGCGGGGGGGCCAATGAGCAGTTCTTC

v_call: TRBV5-1
d_call: .
j_call: TRBJ1-1
clone_size: .
cdr3_aa: CASSFGPPGEAFF
cdr3_nt: TGCGCCAGCAGCTTTGGGCCCCCTGGTGAAGCTTTCTTT

v_call: TRBV5-1
d_call: TRBD2
j_call: TRBJ2-5
clone_size: .
cdr3_aa: CASSLGLAGAETQYF
cdr3_nt: TGCGCCAGCAGCCTAGGACTAGCGGGGGCAGAGACCCAGTACTTC

v_call: TRBV29-1
d_call: TRBD1
j_call: TRBJ1-2
clone_size: once
cdr3_aa: CSVLQGSYGYTF
cdr3_nt: TGCAGCGTACTACAGGGGTCGTATGGCTACACCTTC

v_call: TRBV9
d_call: TRBD1
j_call: TRBJ1-5
clone_size: .
cdr3_aa: CASSVGVGQGGQPQHF
cdr3_nt: TGTGCCAGCAGCGTAGGAGTGGGGCAGGGGGGTCAGCCCCAGCATTTT

v_call: TRBV30
d_call: .
j_call: TRBJ2-3
clone_size: .
cdr3_aa: CAWSWGSSTDTQYF
cdr3_nt: TGTGCCTGGAGCTGGGGCTCGAGCACAGATACGCAGTATTTT

v_call: TRBV19
d_call: .
j_call: TRBJ2-7
clone_size: .
cdr3_aa: CASSIGAYLYEQYF
cdr3_nt: TGTGCCAGTAGTATAGGGGCCTACCTCTACGAGCAGTACTTC

v_call: TRBV2
d_call: .
j_call: TRBJ1-6
clone_size: few
cdr3_aa: CASSVRGRADSPLHF
cdr3_nt: TGTGCCAGCAGTGTGCGAGGCCGAGCGGATTCACCCCTCCACTTT

v_call: TRBV11-2
d_call: TRBD2
j_call: TRBJ2-7
clone_size: .
cdr3_aa: CASSLSWGEGRHPYEQYF
cdr3_nt: TGTGCCAGCAGCCTGAGTTGGGGGGAGGGCCGCCACCCCTACGAGCAGTACTTC

v_call: TRBV7-8
d_call: .
j_call: TRBJ1-1
clone_size: .
cdr3_aa: CASSLNPAGDPEAFF
cdr3_nt: TGTGCCAGCAGCTTAAATCCGGCAGGGGACCCTGAAGCTTTCTTT

v_call: TRBV5-1
d_call: TRBD2
j_call: TRBJ2-1
clone_size: once
cdr3_aa: CASSLTRTGTSGNNEQFF
cdr3_nt: TGCGCCAGCAGCTTGACTCGGACCGGGACTAGCGGGAATAATGAGCAGTTCTTC

v_call: TRBV7-3
d_call: .
j_call: TRBJ2-3
clone_size: .
cdr3_aa: CASSLWSEGTQYF
cdr3_nt: TGTGCCAGCAGCCTATGGTCAGAGGGTACGCAGTATTTT

v_call: TRBV2
d_call: TRBD2
j_call: TRBJ2-1
clone_size: .
cdr3_aa: CASSAGLAGGQDEQFF
cdr3_nt: TGTGCCAGCAGTGCGGGACTAGCGGGGGGTCAGGATGAGCAGTTCTTC

v_call: TRBV28
d_call: .
j_call: TRBJ1-4
clone_size: .
cdr3_aa: CASSPMGGANEKLFF
cdr3_nt: TGTGCCAGCAGTCCAATGGGGGGGGCTAATGAAAAACTGTTTTTT

v_call: TRBV5-5
d_call: .
j_call: TRBJ1-4
clone_size: .
cdr3_aa: CASSFFDRSEEKLFF
cdr3_nt: TGTGCCAGCAGCTTTTTTGACAGGTCTGAAGAAAAACTGTTTTTT

v_call: TRBV7-3
d_call: TRBD1
j_call: TRBJ2-2
clone_size: .
cdr3_aa: CASSRTGGLNTGELFF
cdr3_nt: TGTGCCAGCAGCAGGACAGGGGGCCTTAACACCGGGGAGCTGTTTTTT

v_call: TRBV5-5
d_call: .
j_call: TRBJ1-2
clone_size: .
cdr3_aa: CASSFRFQTRWGYTF
cdr3_nt: TGTGCCAGCAGCTTTAGGTTTCAGACAAGATGGGGCTACACCTTC

v_call: TRBV29-1
d_call: TRBD2
j_call: TRBJ2-1
clone_size: .
cdr3_aa: CSVRGTSGEASEQFF
cdr3_nt: TGCAGCGTCCGCGGGACTAGCGGGGAGGCAAGTGAGCAGTTCTTC

v_call: TRBV4-3
d_call: TRBD1
j_call: TRBJ2-5
clone_size: once
cdr3_aa: CASSQAPGQPQYF
cdr3_nt: TGCGCCAGCAGCCAAGCGCCGGGACAGCCCCAGTACTTC

v_call: TRBV10-3
d_call: .
j_call: TRBJ2-3
clone_size: .
cdr3_aa: CAISFGQGTDTQYF
cdr3_nt: TGTGCCATCAGTTTCGGGCAGGGGACAGATACGCAGTATTTT

v_call: TRBV4-2
d_call: TRBD2
j_call: TRBJ2-7
clone_size: .
cdr3_aa: CASSPRRGSYEQYF
cdr3_nt: TGTGCCAGCAGCCCCCGGCGGGGGTCCTACGAGCAGTACTTC

v_call: TRBV4-1
d_call: .
j_call: TRBJ1-6
clone_size: .
cdr3_aa: CASRGAVNSPLHF
cdr3_nt: TGCGCCAGCCGGGGGGCAGTTAATTCACCCCTCCACTTT

v_call: TRBV6-5
d_call: .
j_call: TRBJ1-1
clone_size: .
cdr3_aa: CASSYSGLEENTEAFF
cdr3_nt: TGTGCCAGCAGTTACAGCGGACTTGAGGAGAACACTGAAGCTTTCTTT

v_call: TRBV27
d_call: TRBD1
j_call: TRBJ1-1
clone_size: .
cdr3_aa: CASSSDRATEAFF
cdr3_nt: TGTGCCAGCAGTTCCGACAGGGCCACTGAAGCTTTCTTT

v_call: TRBV4-1
d_call: TRBD2
j_call: TRBJ2-3
clone_size: .
cdr3_aa: CASSRTRSGAPDTQYF
cdr3_nt: TGCGCCAGCAGTCGAACGAGGAGCGGGGCCCCAGATACGCAGTATTTT

v_call: TRBV28
d_call: .
j_call: TRBJ1-2
clone_size: .
cdr3_aa: CASSFERNYGYTF
cdr3_nt: TGTGCCAGCAGTTTTGAGAGAAACTATGGCTACACCTTC

v_call: TRBV6-1
d_call: TRBD2
j_call: TRBJ2-2
clone_size: .
cdr3_aa: CASSVGLEAGELFF
cdr3_nt: TGTGCCAGCAGTGTGGGACTAGAGGCCGGGGAGCTGTTTTTT

v_call: TRBV5-4
d_call: .
j_call: TRBJ1-3
clone_size: .
cdr3_aa: CASSLTGGSGNTIYF
cdr3_nt: TGTGCCAGCAGCTTAACGGGGGGCTCTGGAAACACCATATATTTT

v_call: TRBV15
d_call: .
j_call: TRBJ1-2
clone_size: .
cdr3_aa: CATSRADRSYGYTF
cdr3_nt: TGTGCCACCAGCAGAGCAGACAGGTCCTATGGCTACACCTTC

v_call: TRBV7-9
d_call: .
j_call: TRBJ2-2
clone_size: .
cdr3_aa: CASSPGTITGELFF
cdr3_nt: TGTGCCAGCAGCCCCGGGACAATCACCGGGGAGCTGTTTTTT

v_call: TRBV6-5
d_call: .
j_call: TRBJ1-1
clone_size: .
cdr3_aa: CASSYSVMNTEAFF
cdr3_nt: TGTGCCAGCAGTTACTCTGTCATGAACACTGAAGCTTTCTTT

v_call: TRBV12-5
d_call: .
j_call: TRBJ1-1
clone_size: .
cdr3_aa: CASGTGFGEAFF
cdr3_nt: TGTGCTAGTGGTACAGGGTTCGGTGAAGCTTTCTTT

v_call: TRBV5-6
d_call: TRBD1
j_call: TRBJ2-4
clone_size: .
cdr3_aa: CASSFGTVNIQYF
cdr3_nt: TGTGCCAGCAGCTTTGGGACAGTGAACATTCAGTACTTC

v_call: TRBV5-1
d_call: .
j_call: TRBJ2-1
clone_size: once
cdr3_aa: CASSFSDTYNEQFF
cdr3_nt: TGCGCCAGCAGCTTTTCGGACACGTACAATGAGCAGTTCTTC

v_call: TRBV21-1
d_call: .
j_call: TRBJ1-3
clone_size: .
cdr3_aa: CASSTRPGSGNTIYF
cdr3_nt: TGTGCCAGCAGCACCAGGCCTGGGTCTGGAAACACCATATATTTT

v_call: TRBV11-1
d_call: TRBD1
j_call: TRBJ1-2
clone_size: .
cdr3_aa: CASSPRDRGNYGYTF
cdr3_nt: TGTGCCAGCAGCCCTAGGGACAGGGGAAACTATGGCTACACCTTC

v_call: TRBV2
d_call: TRBD1
j_call: TRBJ1-6
clone_size: few
cdr3_aa: CASNRDSQNSPLHF
cdr3_nt: TGTGCCAGCAACCGGGACAGCCAAAATTCACCCCTCCACTTT

v_call: TRBV6-1
d_call: TRBD2
j_call: TRBJ2-2
clone_size: .
cdr3_aa: CASSESLADSAGELFF
cdr3_nt: TGTGCCAGCAGTGAGTCACTAGCGGACTCGGCCGGGGAGCTGTTTTTT

v_call: TRBV6-1
d_call: .
j_call: TRBJ1-2
clone_size: .
cdr3_aa: CASSDPAVRGPNYGYTF
cdr3_nt: TGTGCCAGCAGTGATCCAGCGGTCAGGGGACCGAACTATGGCTACACCTTC

v_call: TRBV19
d_call: .
j_call: TRBJ2-7
clone_size: .
cdr3_aa: CASSKDRIQNSIRYEQYF
cdr3_nt: TGTGCCAGTAGTAAAGACAGGATACAAAACTCCATTAGATACGAGCAGTACTTC

v_call: TRBV5-6
d_call: TRBD1
j_call: TRBJ1-1
clone_size: .
cdr3_aa: CASSPGQRMNTEAFF
cdr3_nt: TGTGCCAGCAGCCCGGGACAGAGAATGAACACTGAAGCTTTCTTT

v_call: TRBV9
d_call: .
j_call: TRBJ1-6
clone_size: few
cdr3_aa: CASSVGGRGGSPLHF
cdr3_nt: TGTGCCAGCAGCGTAGGGGGCAGGGGCGGCTCACCCCTCCACTTT

v_call: TRBV9
d_call: TRBD1
j_call: TRBJ2-1
clone_size: once
cdr3_aa: CASSVWDSHNEQFF
cdr3_nt: TGTGCCAGCAGCGTATGGGACAGCCACAATGAGCAGTTCTTC

v_call: TRBV4-3
d_call: TRBD2
j_call: TRBJ2-3
clone_size: .
cdr3_aa: CASSQEFAGETDTQYF
cdr3_nt: TGCGCCAGCAGCCAAGAGTTTGCGGGAGAGACAGATACGCAGTATTTT

v_call: TRBV28
d_call: .
j_call: TRBJ1-1
clone_size: .
cdr3_aa: CASSLTSLNTEAFF
cdr3_nt: TGTGCCAGCAGTTTAACTTCCCTGAACACTGAAGCTTTCTTT

v_call: TRBV20-1
d_call: .
j_call: TRBJ1-1
clone_size: .
cdr3_aa: CSARNGEEAFF
cdr3_nt: TGCAGTGCTAGAAACGGGGAAGAAGCTTTCTTT

v_call: TRBV29-1
d_call: .
j_call: TRBJ2-2
clone_size: .
cdr3_aa: CSVEDRQGAGELFF
cdr3_nt: TGCAGCGTTGAAGATCGGCAGGGCGCCGGGGAGCTGTTTTTT

v_call: TRBV2
d_call: TRBD1
j_call: TRBJ2-1
clone_size: .
cdr3_aa: CASSGLPGQGTDEQFF
cdr3_nt: TGTGCCAGCAGTGGACTCCCGGGACAGGGTACGGATGAGCAGTTCTTC

v_call: TRBV10-1
d_call: .
j_call: TRBJ1-2
clone_size: .
cdr3_aa: CASSESGDYGYTF
cdr3_nt: TGCGCCAGCAGTGAGTCAGGGGACTATGGCTACACCTTC

v_call: TRBV6-5
d_call: TRBD2
j_call: TRBJ2-3
clone_size: .
cdr3_aa: CASSYEAGGTDTQYF
cdr3_nt: TGTGCCAGCAGTTACGAGGCGGGAGGCACAGATACGCAGTATTTT

v_call: TRBV5-6
d_call: .
j_call: TRBJ1-6
clone_size: .
cdr3_aa: CASSEVGGANNSPLHF
cdr3_nt: TGTGCCAGCAGCGAGGTGGGGGGGGCCAATAATTCACCCCTCCACTTT

v_call: TRBV28
d_call: TRBD1
j_call: TRBJ2-5
clone_size: .
cdr3_aa: CASSFQGARETQYF
cdr3_nt: TGTGCCAGCAGTTTTCAGGGGGCCCGGGAGACCCAGTACTTC

v_call: TRBV4-2
d_call: .
j_call: TRBJ2-7
clone_size: .
cdr3_aa: CASSQLEFTSTYEQYF
cdr3_nt: TGTGCCAGCAGCCAACTAGAGTTTACTTCAACCTACGAGCAGTACTTC

v_call: TRBV6-5
d_call: .
j_call: TRBJ2-1
clone_size: once
cdr3_aa: CASSPGVFSYNEQFF
cdr3_nt: TGTGCCAGCAGCCCGGGGGTCTTCTCCTACAATGAGCAGTTCTTC

v_call: TRBV9
d_call: .
j_call: TRBJ1-2
clone_size: .
cdr3_aa: CASSANPGGTGGYTF
cdr3_nt: TGTGCCAGCAGCGCCAACCCAGGCGGGACGGGGGGCTACACCTTC

v_call: TRBV9
d_call: .
j_call: TRBJ2-6
clone_size: .
cdr3_aa: CASSVGGSGANVLTF
cdr3_nt: TGTGCCAGCAGCGTAGGCGGCTCTGGGGCCAACGTCCTGACTTTC

v_call: TRBV4-1
d_call: .
j_call: TRBJ2-7
clone_size: .
cdr3_aa: CASSQEETPSSYEQYF
cdr3_nt: TGCGCCAGCAGCCAAGAAGAAACCCCCAGCTCCTACGAGCAGTACTTC